This T cell receptor beta chain was identified during a study of response to subunit inactivated influenza vaccine. Study results and caveats: Only a handful of new T cells, the authors suggested, are recruited with each seasonal influenza vaccination.

The CDR3 is 16 residues long. Trimming took off 4 bases at V and 5 bases at J, with 21 bases between the two ends. Looked up from germline, CDR1 is SGHKS and CDR2 is YYEKEE (reference sequence). Turning to this clonotype: Its antigen is not identified.

TCRdb called the RT-PCR reads again in MiXCR, with one record for every CDR3 protein. The table records 500,000 to 600,000 distinct CDR3 sequences, approximately 17% of them present only once. Specimen: CD4+ T cells sorted from PBMCs, collected about 24 months after vaccination. This receptor was identified in a man in his fifties or sixties who received an inactivated influenza vaccine. V usage is TRBV5-5 and J usage is TRBJ2-5; TRBD2 might be the D (7 bases). Here the CDR3 reads CASSQPGTGGVETQYF. The DNA of the CDR3 is TGTGCCAGCAGCCAACCGGGAACGGGGGGCGTCGAGACCCAGTACTTC.